Shown below are 9 T cell receptor beta chains from a single sample sequenced in a study of human T cells and chemical hapten exposure. TCRdb passed the RACE reads through MiXCR, listing each CDR3 protein once. The table shows 75,000 to 95,000 distinct CDR3 sequences, with roughly 10% occurring only once. Time point indicated: patch test 1, 2 weeks after DPC sensitization. Treatment reported: therapeutic diphenylcyclopropenone sensitization with weekly scalp DPC. Sequencing used whole blood, obtained in connection with sensitization to the hapten diphenylcyclopropenone (DPC). These receptors all come from a woman in her sixties or seventies with alopecia areata. Some clones in this sample may be carry-over from other donors' samples.

This clonotype has more than one count but fewer than ten. The chain employs TRBV12-3 or TRBV12-4 and TRBJ2-7; D ambiguous. V was shortened by 5 bases and J by 6 bases, with 8 bases between the two germline ends. This CDR3 contains 11 residues. The CDR3 here is CASSKTVEQYF. Written as DNA, the CDR3 is TGTGCCAGCAGTAAGACGGTCGAGCAGTACTTC.

This clonotype was counted ten times or more. The chain uses TRBV4-2 and TRBJ2-5; no definite D call. The CDR3 consists of 14 residues. V lost 1 base and J lost 1, with 7 bases in between. Germline CDR1 is LGHNA and CDR2 is YNFKEQ. CDR3 amino acids: CASSQVGSQETQYF. CDR3 DNA sequence: TGTGCCAGCAGCCAAGTAGGGTCCCAAGAGACCCAGTACTTC.

This clonotype was seen ten or more times. The gene calls are TRBV4-1 and TRBJ1-2; D gene uncertain. CDR1 is MGHRA and CDR2 is YSYEKL in the germline V gene. V dropped 3 bases and J dropped 6 bases, with 14 bases sitting between them. This CDR3 is 14 amino acids long. CDR3 residues: CASSQGVQIDGYTF. DNA for the CDR3: TGCGCCAGCAGCCAGGGAGTTCAGATCGATGGCTACACCTTC.

The sample holds a few counts of this clonotype. The CDR3 spells CASSYNEQFF. The DNA of the CDR3 is TGTGCCAGCAGTTACAATGAGCAGTTCTTC. This chain connects TRBV6-6 to TRBJ2-1, with D unresolved. Germline V gene data show CDR1 as MNHNY and CDR2 as SVGAGI (reference sequence). V was clipped by 2 bases and J by 7 bases, with 0 bases between them. This CDR3 is 10 amino acids long.

V and J are TRBV6-1 and TRBJ2-7; D is unclear. The V gene lost 0 bases and the J gene lost 0 bases, with 9 bases spanning the gap. This CDR3 is 15 amino acids long. The germline V gene encodes CDR1 MNHNS and CDR2 SASEGT. CDR3: CASSEAGTVSYEQYF. In DNA, the CDR3 is TGTGCCAGCAGTGAAGCGGGTACAGTCTCCTACGAGCAGTACTTC.

In its sample, this clonotype was seen a few times. The gene calls are TRBV7-6 and TRBJ2-5, with a weak D call TRBD2 (6 bases). This CDR3 is 15 amino acids long. Germline CDR1 SGHVS, CDR2 FNYEAQ. The V end lost 5 bases, the J end lost 1 base, and 14 bases lay between the germline ends. CDR3 amino acids: CASSNGGVGQETQYF. The DNA of the CDR3 is TGTGCCAGCAGCAACGGGGGTGTAGGCCAAGAGACCCAGTACTTC.

Ten or more counts support this clonotype. J is TRBJ1-2 and V is TRBV3-1; 9 bases agree with TRBD1. The CDR3 totals 15 residues. With V trimmed by 1 base and J by 4 bases, 4 bases remained unmatched. The germline CDR1 and CDR2 sequences are LGHDT and YNNKEL (reference sequence). The CDR3 loop is CASSQGDREPYGYTF. DNA for the CDR3: TGTGCCAGCAGCCAAGGGGACAGGGAGCCCTATGGCTACACCTTC.

The chain is built from TRBV6-1 and TRBJ1-2, with 8 bases fitting TRBD1. Per germline, CDR1 MNHNS and CDR2 SASEGT. V shed 7 bases and J 4 bases; nucleotides not matched to a gene: 8. The CDR3 has 14 amino acids. CDR3 amino acids: CASNDRGLTYGYTF. DNA of the CDR3: TGTGCCAGCAATGACAGGGGACTTACCTATGGCTACACCTTC.

This clonotype was seen repeatedly, ten times or more. The chain links TRBV7-6 to TRBJ2-1; 8 positions match TRBD1. J was trimmed by 0 bases and V by 5 bases; bases with no gene match: 6. The CDR3 loop spans 16 amino acids. Looked up from germline, CDR1 is SGHVS and CDR2 is FNYEAQ. The CDR3 sequence: CASSTRQGSSYNEQFF. The CDR3 bases are TGTGCCAGCAGCACCCGACAGGGGAGCTCCTACAATGAGCAGTTCTTC.